This TCR beta chain was sequenced for a study of T-cell memory formation after mild COVID-19. Study results and caveats: Contracting clones from day 15 to 85 showed balanced CD4/CD8; later expanders favored CD4+.

Points on this clonotype: Its cognate antigen is unknown.

V dropped 6 bases and J dropped 4 bases, with 12 bases sitting between them. The germline gives CDR1 SQVTM, CDR2 ANQGSEA. The CDR3 sequence is 12 residues long. Each CDR3 protein gets one entry after TCRdb re-called the 5' RACE reads with MiXCR. This sample has 300,000 or so distinct CDR3 sequences, with 16% found just once. The sample taken for sequencing was PBMCs or a T cell subset sorted from them (not recorded which). The sequence was collected from a man in his late teens or twenties who had mild COVID-19 (a few samples of this study predate the infection). Cell type and time point are not known. The genes are TRBV29-1 and TRBJ1-2, with D maybe TRBD1 (6 bases). CDR3 coding DNA: TGCAGCGTCGCGACAGGAGGCTATGGCTACACCTTC. As protein: CSVATGGYGYTF. Full variable domain (missing parts from reference TRBV29-1 and TRBJ1-2): SAVISQKPSRDICQRGTSLTIQCQVDSQVTMMFWYRQQPGQSLTLIATANQGSEATYESGFVIDKFPISRPNLTFSTLTVSNMSPEDSSIYLCSVATGGYGYTFGSGTRLTVV.